This is a list of T cell receptor beta chains from one sample in a study of T cells in Graves' hyperthyroidism and ophthalmopathy. TCRdb redid the calling of the multiplex PCR reads with MiXCR, one entry per CDR3 protein. The sample gives 600,000 to 650,000 distinct CDR3 sequences, about 16% of which show up once; 3.8% is in the top ten. The sequenced sample consisted of blood. All receptors derive from a woman in her twenties or thirties with Graves' hyperthyroidism. Each CDR3 is given with its conserved first and last residue. Each record gives: V gene, J gene, D gene, clone size, CDR3 protein, CDR3 DNA. A D gene is named only where the DNA matches it firmly. Clone size is shown for a subset of rows, as once, few, many or a class of expanded clone.

v_call: TRBV6-1
j_call: TRBJ2-7
d_call: TRBD2
clone_size: many
cdr3_aa: CASTLTGGPYEQYF
cdr3_nt: TGTGCCAGCACTCTTACGGGAGGGCCCTACGAGCAGTACTTC

v_call: TRBV29-1
j_call: TRBJ2-7
d_call: TRBD1
clone_size: many
cdr3_aa: CSAESRQGSEQYF
cdr3_nt: TGCAGCGCCGAATCCCGACAGGGAAGCGAGCAGTACTTC

v_call: TRBV5-1
j_call: TRBJ2-1
d_call: TRBD2
clone_size: -
cdr3_aa: CASSTELAGGDEQFF
cdr3_nt: TGCGCCAGCAGCACGGAACTAGCGGGTGGCGATGAGCAGTTCTTC

v_call: TRBV20-1
j_call: TRBJ2-4
d_call: TRBD1
clone_size: -
cdr3_aa: CSAIRDSPAKNIQYF
cdr3_nt: TGCAGTGCTATAAGGGACAGTCCGGCCAAAAACATTCAGTACTTC

v_call: TRBV28
j_call: TRBJ1-2
d_call: -
clone_size: many
cdr3_aa: CASVQPGGYGYTF
cdr3_nt: TGTGCCAGCGTCCAACCCGGGGGCTATGGCTACACCTTC

v_call: TRBV4-1
j_call: TRBJ2-5
d_call: -
clone_size: few
cdr3_aa: CASSQELGTQRQETQYF
cdr3_nt: TGCGCCAGCAGCCAAGAATTAGGGACCCAACGGCAAGAGACCCAGTACTTC

v_call: TRBV5-4
j_call: TRBJ2-7
d_call: -
clone_size: few
cdr3_aa: CASSPAEGGAYEQYF
cdr3_nt: TGTGCCAGCAGCCCGGCGGAGGGGGGGGCCTACGAGCAGTACTTC

v_call: TRBV20-1
j_call: TRBJ2-7
d_call: -
clone_size: -
cdr3_aa: CSLGGAQFEQYF
cdr3_nt: TGCAGTTTGGGGGGGGCGCAGTTCGAGCAGTACTTC

v_call: TRBV20-1
j_call: TRBJ2-3
d_call: -
clone_size: -
cdr3_aa: CSARDPKSTDTQYF
cdr3_nt: TGCAGTGCTAGAGATCCGAAAAGCACAGATACGCAGTATTTT

v_call: TRBV5-6
j_call: TRBJ1-4
d_call: -
clone_size: once
cdr3_aa: CASSLRPSNEKLFF
cdr3_nt: TGTGCCAGCAGCTTAAGACCATCCAATGAAAAACTGTTTTTT

v_call: TRBV12-3/TRBV12-4
j_call: TRBJ2-1
d_call: TRBD2
clone_size: many
cdr3_aa: CASSFDGTSGSRKFF
cdr3_nt: TGTGCCAGCAGTTTCGACGGGACTAGCGGGAGTAGGAAGTTCTTC

v_call: TRBV5-6
j_call: TRBJ1-1
d_call: -
clone_size: few
cdr3_aa: CASSFWQTMNTEAFF
cdr3_nt: TGTGCCAGCAGCTTTTGGCAGACCATGAACACTGAAGCTTTCTTT

v_call: TRBV7-2
j_call: TRBJ2-5
d_call: TRBD1
clone_size: few
cdr3_aa: CASSLKLGQGWETQYF
cdr3_nt: TGTGCCAGCAGCTTAAAGTTGGGACAGGGGTGGGAGACCCAGTACTTC

v_call: TRBV3-1
j_call: TRBJ1-1
d_call: TRBD1
clone_size: many
cdr3_aa: CASSQTGGAEAFF
cdr3_nt: TGTGCCAGCAGCCAAACAGGGGGCGCTGAAGCTTTCTTT

v_call: TRBV15
j_call: TRBJ2-7
d_call: -
clone_size: many
cdr3_aa: CATSRGGYEQYF
cdr3_nt: TGTGCCACCAGCAGAGGAGGGTACGAGCAGTACTTC

v_call: TRBV9
j_call: TRBJ1-1
d_call: -
clone_size: few
cdr3_aa: CASSEAGPNTEAFF
cdr3_nt: TGTGCCAGCAGCGAGGCCGGGCCGAACACTGAAGCTTTCTTT

v_call: TRBV6-2/TRBV6-3
j_call: TRBJ1-1
d_call: -
clone_size: many
cdr3_aa: CASSYGQSTEAFF
cdr3_nt: TGTGCCAGCAGTTACGGACAATCGACAGAAGCTTTCTTT

v_call: TRBV20-1
j_call: TRBJ2-4
d_call: -
clone_size: many
cdr3_aa: CSAGLTGPGRGIQYF
cdr3_nt: TGCAGTGCAGGACTTACCGGGCCTGGAAGAGGCATTCAGTACTTC

v_call: TRBV20-1
j_call: TRBJ2-7
d_call: TRBD1
clone_size: few
cdr3_aa: CSARGTGQGVYEQYF
cdr3_nt: TGCAGTGCTAGAGGTACGGGACAGGGTGTTTACGAGCAGTACTTC

v_call: TRBV7-6
j_call: TRBJ1-1
d_call: -
clone_size: few
cdr3_aa: CASSLVGGLNTEAFF
cdr3_nt: TGTGCCAGCAGCTTAGTTGGGGGCTTGAACACTGAAGCTTTCTTT

v_call: TRBV15
j_call: TRBJ2-1
d_call: TRBD2
clone_size: -
cdr3_aa: CATSRGLAGGYNEQFF
cdr3_nt: TGTGCCACCAGCAGGGGCCTTGCGGGAGGTTACAATGAGCAGTTCTTC

v_call: TRBV7-2
j_call: TRBJ2-3
d_call: TRBD1
clone_size: many
cdr3_aa: CASSLNRGRTDTQYF
cdr3_nt: TGTGCCAGCAGCTTAAACAGGGGGAGGACAGATACGCAGTATTTT

v_call: TRBV6-1
j_call: TRBJ1-3
d_call: TRBD1
clone_size: -
cdr3_aa: CASSRRGTGGGNTIYF
cdr3_nt: TGTGCCAGCAGTCGCCGAGGGACAGGGGGAGGAAACACCATATATTTT

v_call: TRBV7-9
j_call: TRBJ2-1
d_call: TRBD1
clone_size: many
cdr3_aa: CASSDNRGSNEQFF
cdr3_nt: TGTGCCAGCAGCGATAACAGGGGCAGCAATGAGCAGTTCTTC

v_call: TRBV6-2/TRBV6-3
j_call: TRBJ2-1
d_call: -
clone_size: few
cdr3_aa: CASSSTLPHNEQFF
cdr3_nt: TGTGCCAGCAGTTCCACCTTACCCCACAATGAGCAGTTCTTC

v_call: TRBV11-3
j_call: TRBJ1-1
d_call: -
clone_size: few
cdr3_aa: CASSKGPSNTEAFF
cdr3_nt: TGTGCCAGCAGCAAGGGACCTTCGAACACTGAAGCTTTCTTT

v_call: TRBV28
j_call: TRBJ2-7
d_call: -
clone_size: few
cdr3_aa: CASSLGRPTSSYEQYF
cdr3_nt: TGTGCCAGCAGTTTGGGTAGGCCCACATCATCCTACGAGCAGTACTTC

v_call: TRBV7-6
j_call: TRBJ2-2
d_call: TRBD2
clone_size: -
cdr3_aa: CASSLSPQLAGGNTGELFF
cdr3_nt: TGTGCCAGCAGCTTATCGCCCCAACTAGCGGGAGGGAACACCGGGGAGCTGTTTTTT

v_call: TRBV4-1
j_call: TRBJ1-3
d_call: -
clone_size: -
cdr3_aa: CASSQDLNRTPLLTIYF
cdr3_nt: TGCGCCAGCAGCCAAGACCTTAACAGGACCCCTTTGCTTACCATATATTTT

v_call: TRBV10-3
j_call: TRBJ1-1
d_call: -
clone_size: many
cdr3_aa: CAISGRDPTEAFF
cdr3_nt: TGTGCCATCAGTGGTAGGGACCCCACTGAAGCTTTCTTT

v_call: TRBV12-3/TRBV12-4
j_call: TRBJ2-1
d_call: TRBD2
clone_size: many
cdr3_aa: CASSPSVWREANEQFF
cdr3_nt: TGTGCCAGCAGTCCGTCGGTGTGGCGGGAGGCCAATGAGCAGTTCTTC

v_call: TRBV28
j_call: TRBJ1-1
d_call: TRBD1
clone_size: many
cdr3_aa: CASKRGRHTEAFF
cdr3_nt: TGTGCCAGCAAGAGGGGGCGGCACACTGAAGCTTTCTTT

v_call: TRBV3-1
j_call: TRBJ1-4
d_call: TRBD1
clone_size: few
cdr3_aa: CASSDRQGMSEKLFF
cdr3_nt: TGTGCCAGCAGCGACCGACAGGGTATGAGTGAAAAACTGTTTTTT

v_call: TRBV4-2
j_call: TRBJ1-1
d_call: -
clone_size: -
cdr3_aa: CAGSQDSGRATKAFF
cdr3_nt: TGTGCCGGCAGCCAAGATAGTGGCAGGGCCACCAAAGCTTTCTTT

v_call: TRBV6-1
j_call: TRBJ2-3
d_call: -
clone_size: -
cdr3_aa: CASSEFLVGTDTQYF
cdr3_nt: TGTGCCAGCAGTGAGTTTTTGGTGGGCACAGATACGCAGTATTTT

v_call: TRBV12-3/TRBV12-4
j_call: TRBJ2-7
d_call: -
clone_size: many
cdr3_aa: CASSPQRGEAPEQYF
cdr3_nt: TGTGCCAGCAGTCCCCAAAGAGGAGAGGCTCCCGAGCAGTACTTC

v_call: TRBV7-2
j_call: TRBJ1-4
d_call: -
clone_size: -
cdr3_aa: CASSLGPGATNEKLFF
cdr3_nt: TGTGCCAGCAGCTTAGGGCCGGGGGCAACTAATGAAAAACTGTTTTTT